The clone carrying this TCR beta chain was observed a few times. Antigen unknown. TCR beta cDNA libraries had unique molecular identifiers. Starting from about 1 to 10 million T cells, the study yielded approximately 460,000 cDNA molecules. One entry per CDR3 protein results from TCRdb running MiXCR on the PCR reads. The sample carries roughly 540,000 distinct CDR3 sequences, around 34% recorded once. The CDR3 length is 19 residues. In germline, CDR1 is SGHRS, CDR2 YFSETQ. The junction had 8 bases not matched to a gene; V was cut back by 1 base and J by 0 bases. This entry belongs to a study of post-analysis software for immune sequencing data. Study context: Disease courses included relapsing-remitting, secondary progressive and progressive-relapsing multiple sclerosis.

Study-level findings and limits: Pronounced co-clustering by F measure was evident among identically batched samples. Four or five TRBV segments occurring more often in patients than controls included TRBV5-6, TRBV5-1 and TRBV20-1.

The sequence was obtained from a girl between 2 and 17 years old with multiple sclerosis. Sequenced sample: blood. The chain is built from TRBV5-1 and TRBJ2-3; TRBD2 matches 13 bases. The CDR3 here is CASSLRGLAGQPSTDTQYF. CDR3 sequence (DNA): TGCGCCAGCAGCTTGAGGGGACTAGCGGGGCAACCTAGCACAGATACGCAGTATTTT.